This T cell receptor (beta chain) is drawn from a study of blood T cell repertoires in COVID-19. Study overall: The origin of the acute and convalescent COVID-19 samples was the United States, Italy and Spain. The analysed material was cDNA or gDNA that came from T cells, B-cell-depleted T cells, or PBMCs.

In the original processing: Estimates of nucleated cell counts were drawn from the amplification of reference gene primers. Method: immunoSEQ multiplex PCR; TCRdb's copy keeps in-frame clones and lacks some. Clonal size and the V and J genes are those of that table, whereas D and trimming came from the DNA. The profile shows about 110,000 clones, just over 90% of them singletons. The V end lost 1 base, the J end lost 4 bases, and 11 bases lay between the germline ends. The CDR3 runs 14 residues. Germline V gene lookup returns CDR1 SGDLS and CDR2 YYNGEE. The J gene is TRBJ1-2, the V gene TRBV9; D possibly corresponds to TRBD1 (6 bases). This sequence was found in a woman in her twenties or thirties with acute or convalescent COVID-19. Sequenced input: peripheral blood. CDR3 nucleotides: TGTGCCAGCAGCGTACGGGACACCCCCTATGGCTACACCTTC. Amino acids: CASSVRDTPYGYTF.